This TCR beta chain was identified during a study of PD-L1 blockade in urothelial cancer. Study context: T cells were recovered from blood samples at a median of roughly 150,000.

Each patient gave between 1 and 8 samples, pretreatment and on-treatment. This clone showed up just once. As yet, its antigen is unknown. The authors spiked synthetic TCR analog templates into each PCR. Only in-frame clones appear in the TCRdb table, and some are missing; sequencing was by immunoSEQ multiplex PCR. The data show tens of thousands of clones, with 84% seen just once and approximately 9.9% held by the top ten. Study-wide findings and caveats: Clonality of blood TCR below the median before treatment predicted better survival.

Germline V gene data show CDR1 as MNHNY and CDR2 as SVGAGI (reference sequence). The CDR3 extends over 16 amino acids. The V gene end was trimmed by 2 bases and the J gene end by 2 bases; junction bases not matched to a gene: 7. The chain has TRBV6-6 and TRBJ2-5; 8 bases map to TRBD2. The sequence was obtained from a man between 65 and 80 years old with urothelial cancer. The starting material was PBMCs, obtained around atezolizumab (anti-PD-L1) treatment. CDR3: CASSYPTSGPQETQYF. CDR3 nucleotides: TGTGCCAGCAGTTACCCAACTAGCGGCCCACAAGAGACCCAGTACTTC.